This T cell receptor (beta chain) was retrieved from a study of early T cells in non-severe SARS-CoV-2 infection. This clonotype was detected a few times. Attachment of unique molecular identifiers to individual cDNA molecules was performed. One entry per CDR3 protein, called by TCRdb with MiXCR from the 5' RACE reads. The sample includes over 85,000 distinct CDR3 sequences, about 12% of them seen just once. The V segment lost 0 bases and the J segment 4 bases; nucleotides outside the gene matches: 12. The CDR3 is 19 residues long. The germline CDR1 and CDR2 sequences are SGHDN and FVKESK. The source material was whole blood. The TCR comes from an adult who was a healthcare worker with PCR-confirmed SARS-CoV-2 infection or an uninfected control (not recorded which). The V gene is TRBV14, the J gene TRBJ2-1, with 10 positions matching TRBD2. The CDR3 spells CASSQDPSLAGYMYNEQFF. CDR3 sequence (DNA): TGTGCCAGCAGCCAAGATCCGTCACTAGCGGGATATATGTACAATGAGCAGTTCTTC.